This TCR beta chain was sequenced during a study of blood T cell repertoires in COVID-19. Authors' methods: How many nucleated cells were present was estimated from reference gene primer amplification. Using immunoSEQ multiplex PCR, the repertoire was profiled, and TCRdb retains in-frame clones only, with some absent. V and J calls and clone size are given by that table; D and trimming were obtained from the DNA. The sample contains more than 250,000 clones, about 82% of which appear only once. Sequencing input: peripheral blood. This clonotype was sampled from a woman aged 45-65 years with acute or convalescent COVID-19.

The CDR3 loop is CASSVGGYEQYF. CDR3 coding DNA: TGTGCCAGCAGCGTAGGAGGTTACGAGCAGTACTTC. The chain has TRBV9 and TRBJ2-7; D is uncertain. Trimming stripped 0 bases from V and 4 bases from J, with 5 bases between. CDR1 is SGDLS and CDR2 is YYNGEE in the germline V gene. This CDR3 contains 12 residues.